A single sample is the source of the 27 T cell receptor beta chains below, sequenced in a study of T cell repertoires in cytomegalovirus infection. From the reads, TCRdb called clonotypes with MiXCR, one entry per CDR3 protein. The data contain hundreds of thousands of distinct CDR3 sequences, more than 9% of them singletons. Sequencing was done on a sample of PBMCs. These receptor sequences come from a human donor in good health (CMV status not recorded). Some clones in this sample may be carry-over from other donors' samples.

This clonotype was recorded at least ten times. The chain links TRBV7-2 to TRBJ1-6; tentatively, D is TRBD1 (5 bases). This CDR3 region has 16 residues. Trimming cost V 3 bases and J 8 bases, with 17 bases left between them. Germline-derived CDR1 and CDR2 are SGHTA and FQGNSA. CDR3 in amino acids: CASSLTRQGGHSPLHF. CDR3 sequence (DNA): TGTGCCAGCAGCTTGACCCGGCAGGGCGGTCATTCACCCCTCCACTTT.

This clonotype was seen a handful of times. V gene TRBV28 combines with J gene TRBJ1-4; D uncertain. V gave up 6 bases and J gave up 0 bases, with 8 bases separating them. From germline, CDR1 is MDHEN and CDR2 SYDVKM. This CDR3 is 14 amino acids long. CDR3 DNA sequence: TGTGCCAGCAGGGCCGGGTCAACTAATGAAAAACTGTTTTTT. As protein: CASRAGSTNEKLFF.

V is TRBV6-2 or TRBV6-3 and J is TRBJ1-5, with 8 nucleotides matching TRBD1. CDR3 length equals 13 residues. V trimming: 5 bases; J trimming: 6 bases; junction bases outside the gene matches: 3. Germline values: CDR1 MNHEY, CDR2 SVGEGT. The CDR3, as DNA: TGTGCCAGCAGTACAGGGGGTGCTCAGCCCCAGCATTTT. Protein: CASSTGGAQPQHF.

This clonotype has ten or more counts. The rearrangement joins TRBV28 to TRBJ2-5; D call uncertain. Trimming removed 5 bases at V and 4 bases at J, with 17 bases between. CDR3 length: 15 amino acids. Looked up from germline, CDR1 is MDHEN and CDR2 is SYDVKM. This chain's CDR3 is CASSRTSASLETQYF. In DNA form, the CDR3 reads TGTGCCAGCAGTAGGACCAGTGCGTCTTTAGAGACCCAGTACTTC.

This clonotype was seen ten or more times. CDR3 in DNA: TGTGCCAGCAGTTCCCGTTTGACAGGGCTTAATGAAAAACTGTTTTTT. Translation gives CASSSRLTGLNEKLFF. The chain employs TRBV12-3 or TRBV12-4 and TRBJ1-4, with 7 nucleotides matching TRBD1. The CDR3 sequence is 16 residues long. V gave up 4 bases and J gave up 4 bases; unmatched junction bases: 9.

Of note for this clonotype: A much more abundant neighbour one base away suggests this may be a read error. V gene TRBV7-2 combines with J gene TRBJ1-5, with D possibly being TRBD1 (5 bases). The germline CDR1 and CDR2 sequences are SGHTA and FQGNSA. This CDR3 contains 15 residues. As DNA, the CDR3 is TGTGCCTGCAGCGCCGCGGGGCCTGGGAATCAGCCCCAGCATTTT. Its translation: CACSAAGPGNQPQHF.

V gene TRBV27 combines with J gene TRBJ2-1; tentatively, D is TRBD2 (6 bases). In germline, CDR1 is MNHEY, CDR2 SMNVEV (reference sequence). The CDR3 extends over 15 amino acids. The V and J ends lost 5 bases and 0 bases respectively, with 11 bases between them. DNA for the CDR3: TGTGCCAGCAGTCATCGGGGGAGCTCCTACAATGAGCAGTTCTTC. This gives the protein CASSHRGSSYNEQFF.

Many counts were recorded for this clonotype. The chain couples TRBV7-2 to TRBJ2-5; unclear D gene. CDR3 length: 12 amino acids. Germline V lookup: CDR1 SGHTA, CDR2 FQGNSA. V gave up 5 bases and J gave up 2 bases, with 6 bases separating them. The CDR3 DNA reads TGTGCCAGCAGCATCATGCAAGAGACCCAGTACTTC. This sequence encodes CASSIMQETQYF.

V gene TRBV20-1 combines with J gene TRBJ1-4; 7 bases align to TRBD1. Germline values: CDR1 DFQATT, CDR2 SNEGSKA (reference sequence). This CDR3 is 15 amino acids long. Trimming at V came to 3 bases and at J to 4 bases, leaving 8 bases not matched to a gene. The CDR3 DNA follows: TGCAGTGCTAGGTCGCCGGGACAGAGTAATGAAAAACTGTTTTTT. Its protein product is CSARSPGQSNEKLFF.

This clonotype came up a few times. The chain combines TRBV6-2 or TRBV6-3 with TRBJ2-1; D is uncertain. V shed 4 bases and J shed 7 bases, with 8 bases lying between them. The CDR3 sequence is 12 residues long. Germline CDR1 and CDR2: MNHEY and SVGEGT. In DNA form, the CDR3 reads TGTGCCAGCAGTTCAGGCTGGAATGAGCAGTTCTTC. It codes for CASSSGWNEQFF.

This clonotype came up a few times. This chain links TRBV18 with TRBJ1-6; no clear D. V was cut by 3 bases and J by 4 bases, with 10 bases left in between. Germline loops: CDR1 KGHSH, CDR2 LQKENI. CDR3 length: 15 amino acids. The CDR3: CASSPARVYNSPLHF. The CDR3, as DNA: TGTGCCAGCTCACCGGCGAGGGTTTATAATTCACCCCTCCACTTT.

This clonotype was detected a few times. The chain is built from TRBV10-3 and TRBJ1-2; TRBD1 might be the D (5 bases). V was trimmed by 6 bases and J by 4 bases, leaving 12 bases between them. Per germline, CDR1 ENHRY and CDR2 SYGVKD. The CDR3 is made up of 13 amino acids. CDR3 sequence: CAISRDGLYGYTF. CDR3 nucleotides: TGTGCCATCAGCCGGGACGGCCTCTATGGCTACACCTTC.

The chain couples TRBV20-1 to TRBJ1-6, with a tentative D call TRBD1 (5 bases). The CDR3 totals 16 residues. Per the germline V gene, CDR1 is DFQATT and CDR2 is SNEGSKA (reference sequence). Trimming left V 0 bases short and J 10 bases short, with 19 bases between. The CDR3 is CSARDFSNRGGSPLHF. The CDR3 DNA follows: TGCAGTGCTAGAGATTTTTCGAATAGGGGAGGATCACCCCTCCACTTT.

This clonotype has more than one count but fewer than ten. The rearrangement joins TRBV12-3 or TRBV12-4 to TRBJ2-4, with D possibly TRBD2 on 6 matching bases. V lost 6 bases to trimming and J lost 6 bases, with 12 bases between them. The CDR3 runs 13 residues. CDR3 amino acids: CASSLPGGNIQYF. The CDR3 region has the DNA TGTGCCAGCAGCCTTCCCGGGGGAAACATTCAGTACTTC.

This clonotype came up many times. J is TRBJ1-1 and V is TRBV7-9; D remains unclear. CDR3 length: 14 amino acids. Germline values: CDR1 SEHNR, CDR2 FQNEAQ (reference sequence). The V end was cut by 8 bases, the J end by 2 bases, with 15 bases between. The CDR3 reads CASRYGPLNTEAFF. The CDR3 bases are TGTGCCAGCCGCTACGGACCGCTTAACACTGAAGCTTTCTTT. The full variable domain, rest sourced from reference TRBV7-9 and TRBJ1-1, is DTGVSQNPRHKITKRGQNVTFRCDPISEHNRLYWYRQTLGQGPEFLTYFQNEAQLEKSRLLSDRFSAERPKGSFSTLEIQRTEQGDSAMYLCASRYGPLNTEAFFGQGTRLTVV.

This clonotype was seen repeatedly, ten times or more. The V call is TRBV12-3 or TRBV12-4, the J call TRBJ1-4; D might be TRBD1 (6 bases). V lost 5 bases, J lost 2 bases, and 21 bases lay in between. The CDR3 has 18 amino acids. The CDR3 here is CASSHPGGAASTNEKLFF. CDR3 sequence (DNA): TGTGCCAGCAGTCACCCGGGGGGGGCGGCTTCGACTAATGAAAAACTGTTTTTT.

The genes are TRBV25-1 and TRBJ1-5; 8 bases map to TRBD1. There are 15 residues in the CDR3. With V trimmed by 7 bases and J by 5 bases, 10 bases remained unmatched. From germline, CDR1 is MGHDK and CDR2 SYGVNS. CDR3 residues: CASNRGFTQDQPQHF. The CDR3, as DNA: TGTGCCAGCAACAGGGGGTTTACCCAAGATCAGCCCCAGCATTTT.

This clonotype was counted ten times or more. DNA for the CDR3: TGTGCCAGCAGCCCCGACAGGATCCTTGGCGAGCAGTACTTC. Protein sequence: CASSPDRILGEQYF. The chain combines TRBV7-2 with TRBJ2-7, with D tentatively TRBD1 (6 bases). The V end was cut by 5 bases, the J end by 6 bases, with 17 bases between. The CDR3 covers 14 residues. Germline CDR1 and CDR2: SGHTA and FQGNSA.

This clonotype was observed many times. The rearrangement links TRBV27 to TRBJ1-2; no clear D gene. Germline CDR1 MNHEY, CDR2 SMNVEV (reference sequence). This CDR3 is 13 amino acids long. Trimming took 3 bases from V and 2 from J, leaving 7 bases between them. This chain's CDR3 is CASSFRLNYGYTF. The CDR3 nucleotides are TGTGCCAGCAGTTTCCGACTGAACTATGGCTACACCTTC.

Only a few counts were recorded for this clonotype. The V call is TRBV7-2, the J call TRBJ2-3; 7 bases are shared with TRBD2. From germline, CDR1 is SGHTA and CDR2 FQGNSA. The V segment lost 7 bases and the J segment 6 bases; nucleotides outside the gene matches: 10. This CDR3 has 14 amino acids. The CDR3 DNA is TGTGCCAGCACCCCTAGAAACGGGGGGGATACGCAGTATTTT. Encoded protein: CASTPRNGGDTQYF.

This chain links TRBV28 with TRBJ1-1; D may be TRBD1 (5 bases). Trimming removed 5 bases from V and 4 bases from J, with 14 bases in between. Germline V gene data show CDR1 as MDHEN and CDR2 as SYDVKM. There are 14 residues in the CDR3. CDR3 bases: TGTGCCAGCAGTCGGGACGGATGGGCCACTGAAGCTTTCTTT. It is translated as CASSRDGWATEAFF.

In its sample, this clonotype was seen a few times. This sequence joins TRBV4-1 and TRBJ2-7; D unresolved. The CDR3 loop spans 13 amino acids. Looked up from germline, CDR1 is MGHRA and CDR2 is YSYEKL. V gave up 1 base and J gave up 2 bases, with 6 bases separating them. The DNA of the CDR3 is TGCGCCAGCAGCCAAGGTCACACCTACGAGCAGTACTTC. It encodes CASSQGHTYEQYF.

This clonotype was picked up a small number of times. The V call is TRBV6-2 or TRBV6-3, the J call TRBJ1-1; tentative D call: TRBD1 (6 bases). Germline values: CDR1 MNHEY, CDR2 SVGEGT. The V end lost 5 bases, the J end lost 5 bases, and 12 bases lay between the germline ends. The CDR3 length is 13 residues. CDR3 sequence: CASSPSRGTEAFF. The CDR3 DNA is TGTGCCAGCAGTCCTAGCAGGGGAACTGAAGCTTTCTTT.

This rearrangement joins TRBV15 to TRBJ2-3; possibly TRBD2 for D (6 bases). Germline CDR1 reads LNHNV; CDR2 reads YYDKDF (reference sequence). V lost 0 bases and J lost 1, with 11 bases in between. The CDR3 totals 16 residues. The CDR3 bases are TGTGCCACCAGCAGAGATGGGGGGACTGGCACAGATACGCAGTATTTT. The encoded protein is CATSRDGGTGTDTQYF.

The chain uses TRBV28 and TRBJ1-1, with 9 bases that match TRBD1. The J segment lost 1 base and the V segment lost 3 bases, leaving 12 bases of the junction unmatched. The CDR3 is 18 residues long. Germline CDR1 reads MDHEN; CDR2 reads SYDVKM. The CDR3 sequence is CASSFGSGQGAGNTEAFF. CDR3 DNA: TGTGCCAGCAGTTTTGGTTCGGGACAGGGAGCGGGGAACACTGAAGCTTTCTTT.

This clonotype appeared many times. The rearrangement joins TRBV11-3 to TRBJ2-3; D unresolved. From germline, CDR1 is SGHNT and CDR2 YENEEA. The CDR3 is 13 amino acids. V lost 0 bases, J lost 3 bases, and 4 bases lay in between. The CDR3 sequence is CASSLDQTDTQYF. Here the CDR3 DNA reads TGTGCCAGCAGCTTAGACCAGACAGATACGCAGTATTTT.

This clonotype appeared many times. The chain links TRBV6-6 to TRBJ1-4; D is unclear. Trimming left V 0 bases short and J 6 bases short, with 8 bases between. This CDR3 spans 14 amino acids. Germline assignment: CDR1 MNHNY and CDR2 SVGAGI (reference sequence). CDR3 DNA: TGTGCCAGCAGTTACTCAACGGACGATGAAAAACTGTTTTTT. Translating gives CASSYSTDDEKLFF.